This T cell receptor (beta chain) was identified in a study of blood T cells in healthy people across ages. Overall study context: Per every two T cells, about one barcoded beta molecule was captured by template switching.

The amount of total RNA extracted per sample was at least 5.5 micrograms. The V and J ends lost 2 bases and 2 bases respectively, with 9 bases between them. CDR3 length: 13 amino acids. Germline CDR1 is GTSNPN and CDR2 is SVGIG (reference sequence). Sample-barcoded 5' priming and a J-beta primer mix drove a second PCR of roughly 7 to 11 cycles. TCRdb re-called the 5' RACE reads through MiXCR, storing one row per CDR3 protein. The sample records 650,000 to 700,000 distinct CDR3 sequences, roughly half being singletons. The V and J genes are TRBV30 and TRBJ2-5, with D maybe TRBD1 (7 bases). This sequence was found in a woman older than 75 in good health. Sequenced input: blood. CDR3: CAWSPGGQETQYF. CDR3 nucleotide sequence: TGTGCCTGGAGTCCAGGGGGGCAAGAGACCCAGTACTTC.